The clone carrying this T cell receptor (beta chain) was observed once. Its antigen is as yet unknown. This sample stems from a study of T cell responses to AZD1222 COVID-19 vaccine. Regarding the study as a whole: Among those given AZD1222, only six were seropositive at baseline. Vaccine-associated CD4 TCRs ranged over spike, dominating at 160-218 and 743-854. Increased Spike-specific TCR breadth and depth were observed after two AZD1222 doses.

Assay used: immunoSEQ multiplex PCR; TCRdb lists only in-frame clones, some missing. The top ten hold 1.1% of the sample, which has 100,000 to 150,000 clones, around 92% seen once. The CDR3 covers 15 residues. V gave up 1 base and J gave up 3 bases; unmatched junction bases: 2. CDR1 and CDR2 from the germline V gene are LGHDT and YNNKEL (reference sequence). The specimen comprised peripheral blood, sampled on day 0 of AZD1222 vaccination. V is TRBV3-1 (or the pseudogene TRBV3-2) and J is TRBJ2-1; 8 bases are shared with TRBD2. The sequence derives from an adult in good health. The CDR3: CASSQGRGGYNEQFF. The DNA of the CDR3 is TGTGCCAGCAGCCAAGGACGGGGGGGCTACAATGAGCAGTTCTTC.